One and the same sample provided the 24 T cell receptor beta chains below, sequenced in a study of CD8 T cells in ankylosing spondylitis. TCRdb passed the 5' RACE reads through MiXCR, listing each CDR3 protein once. The sample consists of approximately 9,400 distinct CDR3 sequences, roughly 3.9% of them appearing once. Input material: blood, either unsorted or a sorted T cell fraction (not recorded which). The receptors were gathered from a female donor with ankylosing spondylitis or in good health (not recorded which).

In this sample, this clonotype turned up many times. This chain uses TRBV9 with TRBJ2-1; 10 bases map to TRBD1. After removal of 1 base from V and 6 bases from J, the junction contained 16 bases not matched to a gene. The CDR3 sequence is 19 residues long. In germline, CDR1 is SGDLS, CDR2 YYNGEE. This chain's CDR3 is CASSVRDRGLSHRGNEQFF. CDR3 sequence (DNA): TGTGCCAGCAGCGTAAGGGACAGGGGTTTATCCCACAGAGGCAATGAGCAGTTCTTC.

The chain employs TRBV9 and TRBJ2-2, with no clear D. The germline CDR1 and CDR2 sequences are SGDLS and YYNGEE. The CDR3 loop spans 15 amino acids. Trimming removed 0 bases at V and 0 bases at J, with 6 bases between. CDR3: CASSVDRTNTGELFF. Here the CDR3 DNA reads TGTGCCAGCAGCGTAGACCGAACGAACACCGGGGAGCTGTTTTTT.

By sample fraction, this clonotype is medium-sized (0.01 to 0.1%). V usage is TRBV9 and J usage is TRBJ2-1; the D gene is possibly TRBD2 (6 bases). The V end was cut by 7 bases, the J end by 6 bases, with 11 bases between. This CDR3 contains 12 residues. The germline gives CDR1 SGDLS, CDR2 YYNGEE. CDR3: CASSYGGNEQFF. CDR3 coding DNA: TGTGCCAGCTCATACGGGGGCAATGAGCAGTTCTTC.

By share of the sample, this clonotype is medium-sized. This chain joins TRBV9 and TRBJ1-1; D gene uncertain. From germline, CDR1 is SGDLS and CDR2 YYNGEE. The V end was cut by 4 bases, the J end by 5 bases, with 15 bases between. There are 14 residues in the CDR3. CDR3 loop: CASSPGPRRTEAFF. The CDR3 DNA reads as TGTGCCAGCAGCCCAGGACCCCGGAGGACTGAAGCTTTCTTT.

This clonotype was picked up many times. The chain recombines TRBV9 with TRBJ2-3; TRBD2 matches 12 bases. The CDR3 sequence is 18 residues long. Losses at the gene ends were 4 bases for V and 1 base for J; bases not matched to a gene: 10. Germline values: CDR1 SGDLS, CDR2 YYNGEE. The CDR3 DNA is TGTGCCAGCAGCCCTCAACTAGCGGGGGGTCTGGGCACAGATACGCAGTATTTT. Translation gives CASSPQLAGGLGTDTQYF. The full variable domain, rest sourced from reference TRBV9 and TRBJ2-3, is DSGVTQTPKHLITATGQRVTLRCSPRSGDLSVYWYQQSLDQGLQFLIQYYNGEERAKGNILERFSAQQFPDLHSELNLSSLELGDSALYFCASSPQLAGGLGTDTQYFGPGTRLTVL.

The chain is built from TRBV9 and TRBJ2-7, with 9 bases identical to TRBD2. V gave up 4 bases and J gave up 5 bases; unmatched junction bases: 10. Germline V gene lookup returns CDR1 SGDLS and CDR2 YYNGEE. The CDR3 has 15 amino acids. The CDR3 sequence: CASSPAGGAIHEQYF. In nucleotides, the CDR3 is TGTGCCAGCAGCCCCGCGGGGGGGGCTATCCACGAGCAGTACTTC.

This clonotype came up many times. The rearrangement uses TRBV9 and TRBJ2-1, with 7 bases fitting TRBD2. This CDR3 region has 17 residues. V was clipped by 4 bases and J by 1 base; unmatched bases: 11. CDR1 and CDR2 from the germline V gene are SGDLS and YYNGEE. CDR3 sequence reads: CASSQAASGTSYNEQFF. For the CDR3, the DNA is TGTGCCAGCAGCCAAGCGGCCAGCGGGACTTCCTACAATGAGCAGTTCTTC.

In this sample, this clonotype turned up many times. J is TRBJ2-7 and V is TRBV9, with TRBD2 matching 11 bases. This CDR3 region has 15 residues. With 0 bases clipped from V and 4 bases from J, the junction kept 3 bases outside the gene matches. The germline CDR1 and CDR2 sequences are SGDLS and YYNGEE. The CDR3 loop is CASSVGGTSGYEQYF. Written as DNA, the CDR3 is TGTGCCAGCAGCGTAGGTGGGACTAGCGGTTACGAGCAGTACTTC.

The V gene is TRBV9, the J gene TRBJ2-1, with 12 nucleotides matching TRBD2. With 2 bases clipped from V and 5 bases from J, the junction kept 2 bases outside the gene matches. This CDR3 region has 15 residues. CDR1 and CDR2 (germline): SGDLS, YYNGEE. In DNA, the CDR3 is TGTGCCAGCAGCGTTTGGACTAGCGGGGACAATGAGCAGTTCTTC. It is translated as CASSVWTSGDNEQFF.

This clonotype was recorded many times. The chain couples TRBV9 to TRBJ1-5; a weak D match, TRBD1 (6 bases). V was clipped by 4 bases and J by 7 bases, with 18 bases between them. The CDR3 consists of 15 residues. Germline CDR1 reads SGDLS; CDR2 reads YYNGEE. CDR3 in amino acids: CASSIWDTLYQPQHF. The CDR3 nucleotides read TGTGCCAGCAGCATATGGGACACCCTGTACCAGCCCCAGCATTTT.

Many counts were recorded for this clonotype. V usage is TRBV9 and J usage is TRBJ2-3; 7 nucleotides align to TRBD2. The germline gives CDR1 SGDLS, CDR2 YYNGEE. The CDR3 extends over 16 amino acids. Unmatched junction bases numbered 7, after V lost 2 bases and J lost 1 base. In DNA form, the CDR3 reads TGTGCCAGCAGCGTTCGTCGGGAGGTTGGCACAGATACGCAGTATTTT. Its translation: CASSVRREVGTDTQYF.

This clonotype was counted at least ten times. V gene TRBV9 combines with J gene TRBJ2-2; perhaps TRBD2 as D (7 bases). CDR1 SGDLS and CDR2 YYNGEE come from the germline V gene. Trimming took 2 bases from V and 7 from J, leaving 15 bases between them. CDR3 size: 15 residues. CDR3 bases: TGTGCCAGCAGCGTGTCGGGGGGCGATAGCGGGGAGCTGTTTTTT. Translation: CASSVSGGDSGELFF. Supplemented by reference TRBV9 and TRBJ2-2, the full variable domain reads DSGVTQTPKHLITATGQRVTLRCSPRSGDLSVYWYQQSLDQGLQFLIQYYNGEERAKGNILERFSAQQFPDLHSELNLSSLELGDSALYFCASSVSGGDSGELFFGEGSRLTVL.

This clonotype was picked up many times. The J gene is TRBJ1-1, the V gene TRBV9; D call uncertain. The V end was cut by 4 bases, the J end by 5 bases, with 6 bases between. There are 11 residues in the CDR3. Germline-derived CDR1 and CDR2 are SGDLS and YYNGEE. CDR3: CASSSGTEAFF. CDR3 sequence (DNA): TGTGCCAGCAGCTCCGGAACTGAAGCTTTCTTT.

The chain is built from TRBV9 and TRBJ2-5, with D unresolved. Germline CDR1 reads SGDLS; CDR2 reads YYNGEE. This CDR3 is built from 14 residues. V gave up 0 bases and J gave up 1 base, with 7 bases separating them. The CDR3 here is CASSVGYSQETQYF. CDR3 in DNA: TGTGCCAGCAGCGTAGGGTACAGCCAAGAGACCCAGTACTTC.

This clonotype has more than one count but fewer than ten. This chain uses TRBV9 with TRBJ2-3, with D perhaps TRBD1 or TRBD2 (5 bases each). The length of the CDR3 is 16 residues. The V and J ends lost 3 bases and 0 bases respectively, with 14 bases between them. Germline lookup yields CDR1 SGDLS and CDR2 YYNGEE. The CDR3 loop reads CASSAVLGPSTDTQYF. CDR3 sequence (DNA): TGTGCCAGCAGCGCGGTCCTGGGACCAAGCACAGATACGCAGTATTTT.

This clonotype was observed many times. The V and J genes are TRBV9 and TRBJ2-6; D unclear. There are 15 residues in the CDR3. Per the germline V gene, CDR1 is SGDLS and CDR2 is YYNGEE. V was clipped by 3 bases and J by 0 bases, with 7 bases between them. The CDR3 here is CASSAAGSGANVLTF. For the CDR3, the DNA is TGTGCCAGCAGCGCAGCAGGCTCTGGGGCCAACGTCCTGACTTTC.

The sample holds a few counts of this clonotype. V and J are TRBV9 and TRBJ2-1, with TRBD2 matching over 9 bases. CDR3 length: 16 amino acids. The trim removed 4 bases at V and 5 bases at J, leaving 10 bases unmatched. Per germline, CDR1 SGDLS and CDR2 YYNGEE. The chain's CDR3 is CASSPDQVAGDNEQFF. Written as DNA, the CDR3 is TGTGCCAGCAGCCCCGACCAGGTAGCGGGGGACAATGAGCAGTTCTTC.

Points on this clonotype: A much more abundant neighbour one base away suggests this may be a read error. The rearrangement links TRBV9 to TRBJ2-7; perhaps TRBD1 as D (5 bases). V lost 4 bases and J 6 bases, leaving 20 bases between the germline ends. The CDR3 has 15 amino acids. Germline V gives CDR1 SGDLS, CDR2 YYNGEE. The CDR3 here is CASSPGVRVISEQYF. Here the CDR3 DNA reads TGTGCCAGCAGCCCAGGAGTCAGGGTGATAAGCGAGCAGTACTTC.

By sample share, this clonotype is medium-sized. The chain joins TRBV9 to TRBJ2-5, with TRBD1 identical over 7 bases. Looked up from germline, CDR1 is SGDLS and CDR2 is YYNGEE. The CDR3 consists of 15 residues. The trim removed 1 base at V and 4 bases at J, leaving 7 bases unmatched. The chain's CDR3 is CASSVTTGPSETQYF. The CDR3 DNA is TGTGCCAGCAGCGTAACGACAGGGCCCTCAGAGACCCAGTACTTC.

This clonotype is judged medium-sized. The genes are TRBV9 and TRBJ2-7; D uncertain. This CDR3 has 14 residues. Germline V gene sequence: CDR1 SGDLS, CDR2 YYNGEE. The V end lost 2 bases, the J end lost 0 bases, and 9 bases lay between the germline ends. The CDR3 region is CASSVDGFSYEQYF. CDR3 bases: TGTGCCAGCAGCGTCGATGGGTTCTCCTACGAGCAGTACTTC.

This clonotype was counted at least ten times. The gene calls are TRBV9 and TRBJ2-3; D is possibly TRBD2 (7 bases). This CDR3 contains 14 residues. The germline V gene encodes CDR1 SGDLS and CDR2 YYNGEE. The germline V and J ends were trimmed by 4 bases and 3 bases, with 12 bases remaining between them. CDR3 protein: CASSPEGGTDTQYF. As DNA, the CDR3 is TGTGCCAGCAGCCCAGAGGGGGGGACAGATACGCAGTATTTT.

This clonotype has ten or more counts. J is TRBJ1-1 and V is TRBV9; D gene uncertain. CDR1 SGDLS and CDR2 YYNGEE come from the germline V gene. The ends were cut back, 0 bases at V and 6 bases at J, with 9 bases in the middle. This CDR3 spans 13 amino acids. CDR3 sequence: CASSVESRPEAFF. CDR3 DNA: TGTGCCAGCAGCGTAGAGTCAAGACCTGAAGCTTTCTTT.

There are many counts of this clonotype. The genes are TRBV9 and TRBJ2-3; TRBD1 matches 11 bases. The germline gives CDR1 SGDLS, CDR2 YYNGEE. CDR3 length: 16 amino acids. V shed 4 bases, J shed 4 bases, and the junction held 8 bases outside the gene matches. The CDR3, as DNA: TGTGCCAGCAGCATCGAAAGGACAGGGGGCGCAGATACGCAGTATTTT. Its translation is CASSIERTGGADTQYF.

In this sample, this clonotype turned up many times. V and J are TRBV9 and TRBJ2-1; D uncertain. This CDR3 region has 12 residues. The germline gives CDR1 SGDLS, CDR2 YYNGEE. With 5 bases removed from V and 7 bases from J, the gap between germline ends came to 10 bases. The CDR3 loop reads CASRGFGNEQFF. The CDR3 nucleotides are TGTGCCAGCAGGGGGTTTGGGAATGAGCAGTTCTTC.